Shown below are 19 T cell receptor beta chains from a single sample sequenced in a study of cytomegalovirus exposure and HLA in healthy donors. PCR involved 60 Vbeta and 13 Jbeta primers. Produced via immunoSEQ multiplex PCR; TCRdb's table is partial and in-frame only. This table has 150,000 to 200,000 clones, roughly 79% appearing once. The source material was PBMCs. The receptors come from a man aged 25 to 40 in good health and CMV-seronegative.

The chain joins TRBV9 to TRBJ2-2; a possible D gene is TRBD2 (6 bases). Trimming left V 0 bases short and J 0 bases short, with 9 bases between. The germline V gene encodes CDR1 SGDLS and CDR2 YYNGEE. The CDR3 loop spans 16 amino acids. This chain's CDR3 is CASSVAGLANTGELFF. DNA of the CDR3: TGTGCCAGCAGCGTAGCGGGACTCGCGAACACCGGGGAGCTGTTTTTT.

CDR3 sequence: CATTPGLAESTDTQYF. CDR3 nucleotides: TGTGCCACCACACCTGGACTAGCGGAAAGCACAGATACGCAGTATTTT. V gene TRBV15 combines with J gene TRBJ2-3, with 10 nucleotides matching TRBD2. J gave up 0 bases and V 7 bases, and 7 bases lay outside the gene matches. CDR3 size: 16 residues. Germline V gene data show CDR1 as LNHNV and CDR2 as YYDKDF (reference sequence). Full variable domain (missing parts from reference TRBV15 and TRBJ2-3): DAMVIQNPRYQVTQFGKPVTLSCSQTLNHNVMYWYQQKSSQAPKLLFHYYDKDFNNEADTPDNFQSRRPNTSFCFLDIRSPGLGDTAMYLCATTPGLAESTDTQYFGPGTRLTVL.

The chain links TRBV21-1 to TRBJ1-2. TRBV21-1 is assigned pseudogene status. This CDR3 has 18 amino acids. The CDR3 nucleotides are TGTGCCAGCAGCAATACTCCTGTGGGGGAGGAAATTAACTATGGCTACACCTTC. Residues: CASSNTPVGEEINYGYTF.

About this clone: Distinct nucleotide sequences in the sample also encode this CDR3. V and J are TRBV11-2 and TRBJ2-5; 16 bases map to TRBD2. The CDR3 consists of 18 residues. J was trimmed by 1 base and V by 4 bases; bases with no gene match: 6. The germline V gene encodes CDR1 SGHAT and CDR2 FQNNGV. CDR3: CASSWGTSGRASQETQYF. The CDR3 coding sequence is TGTGCCAGCAGCTGGGGGACTAGCGGGAGGGCGAGCCAAGAGACCCAGTACTTC.

The sample holds a few counts of this clone. The chain is built from TRBV5-1 and TRBJ2-7; D is perhaps TRBD1 (6 bases). The V gene lost 5 bases and the J gene lost 0 bases, with 9 bases spanning the gap. The CDR3 loop spans 13 amino acids. CDR1 SGHRS and CDR2 YFSETQ come from the germline V gene. In DNA form, the CDR3 reads TGCGCCAGCAGGGACAGCGGCTCCTACGAGCAGTACTTC. Protein sequence: CASRDSGSYEQYF.

This chain joins TRBV29-1 and TRBJ1-2; D call uncertain. The CDR3 extends over 11 amino acids. Trimming removed 4 bases from V and 3 bases from J, with 6 bases in between. Germline CDR1 SQVTM, CDR2 ANQGSEA. The CDR3 reads CSVVSDYGYTF. The CDR3 DNA reads as TGCAGCGTTGTATCTGACTATGGCTACACCTTC.

The rearrangement uses TRBV6-1 and TRBJ2-7; 12 bases map to TRBD2. Germline CDR1 is MNHNS and CDR2 is SASEGT. J lost 5 bases, V lost 6 bases, and 5 bases had no gene match. This CDR3 comprises 14 residues. The CDR3 loop is CASRRLAGANEQYF. In DNA form, the CDR3 reads TGTGCCAGCAGGAGACTAGCGGGAGCTAACGAGCAGTACTTC.

The J gene is TRBJ2-1, the V gene TRBV7-2; D ambiguous. Germline loops: CDR1 SGHTA, CDR2 FQGNSA. The CDR3 consists of 13 residues. Trimming stripped 6 bases from V and 3 bases from J, with 9 bases between. In DNA form, the CDR3 reads TGTGCCAGCAGACACGCTAGCTACAATGAGCAGTTCTTC. Translating gives CASRHASYNEQFF.

This chain uses TRBV6-5 with TRBJ2-1; D call uncertain. CDR3 length: 15 residues. With 5 bases removed from V and 0 bases from J, the gap between germline ends came to 11 bases. CDR1 and CDR2 (germline): MNHEY, SVGAGI. This CDR3 reads CASSPRPGSYNEQFF. The CDR3 coding sequence is TGTGCCAGCAGTCCCCGACCAGGCTCCTACAATGAGCAGTTCTTC.

The chain combines TRBV18 with TRBJ2-7; 9 bases fit TRBD1. CDR3 length: 15 amino acids. Germline V gene sequence: CDR1 KGHSH, CDR2 LQKENI. V lost 4 bases to trimming and J lost 2 bases; unmatched junction nucleotides: 6. CDR3 region: CASSRETGGPYEQYF. CDR3 nucleotides: TGTGCCAGCTCACGTGAAACAGGGGGCCCCTACGAGCAGTACTTC.

The rearrangement links TRBV7-9 to TRBJ2-1; the D gene is possibly TRBD2 (5 bases). Trimming shortened V by 5 bases and J by 0 bases, and 17 bases separated the two germline ends. The CDR3 extends over 17 amino acids. The germline V gene has CDR1 SEHNR and CDR2 FQNEAQ (reference sequence). CDR3 DNA: TGTGCCAGCAGCCCTTGGGTGAGCGGACCCTCCTACAATGAGCAGTTCTTC. Encoded protein: CASSPWVSGPSYNEQFF.

The CDR3 is CASSESGTGLGPGELFF. The CDR3 coding sequence is TGTGCCAGCAGTGAAAGCGGGACAGGACTGGGGCCCGGGGAGCTGTTTTTT. The chain combines TRBV25-1 with TRBJ2-2, with D possibly matching TRBD1 (8 bases). The CDR3 spans 17 residues. The germline CDR1 and CDR2 sequences are MGHDK and SYGVNS. Trimming left V 2 bases short and J 6 bases short, with 19 bases between.

The chain combines TRBV9 with TRBJ2-1, with D maybe TRBD2 (7 bases). Germline V gives CDR1 SGDLS, CDR2 YYNGEE. CDR3 length: 16 residues. V dropped 3 bases and J dropped 10 bases, with 23 bases sitting between them. The CDR3 loop reads CASSASPGGSHWEQFF. CDR3 nucleotides: TGTGCCAGCAGCGCCTCCCCGGGGGGCTCACACTGGGAGCAGTTCTTC.

The chain couples TRBV5-1 to TRBJ2-7; TRBD2 matches at 16 bases. This CDR3 comprises 17 residues. V lost 4 bases to trimming and J lost 6 bases; unmatched junction nucleotides: 10. CDR1 is SGHRS, CDR2 YFSETQ, per germline. CDR3 nucleotides: TGCGCCAGCAGCGCGGGACTAGCGGGAGGGGGGGCTACCGAGCAGTACTTC. Protein product: CASSAGLAGGGATEQYF.

A single count supports this clone. This sequence joins TRBV29-1 and TRBJ2-7; TRBD2 aligns across 9 bases. The trim removed 4 bases at V and 2 bases at J, leaving 3 bases unmatched. This CDR3 has 13 residues. Germline CDR1 reads SQVTM; CDR2 reads ANQGSEA. The CDR3 region has the DNA TGCAGCGTTGGGGCGGGAGGGCCCTACGAGCAGTACTTC. This translates into CSVGAGGPYEQYF.

This chain joins TRBV28 and TRBJ1-5; D unclear. From germline, CDR1 is MDHEN and CDR2 SYDVKM. V lost 10 bases and J lost 0, with 10 bases in between. The CDR3 has 13 amino acids. For the CDR3, the DNA is TGTGCCATTCATCAGGATAGCAATCAGCCCCAGCATTTT. Amino acid sequence: CAIHQDSNQPQHF.

V and J are TRBV5-1 and TRBJ2-3; TRBD1 agrees at 11 bases. The CDR3 extends over 15 amino acids. The germline gives CDR1 SGHRS, CDR2 YFSETQ. Germline trimming cut 3 bases from V and 4 bases from J; bases unmatched to any gene: 4. The CDR3 DNA reads TGCGCCAGCAGCTGGGGGACAGGGGGATCAGATACGCAGTATTTT. Amino acids: CASSWGTGGSDTQYF.

The genes are TRBV29-1 and TRBJ2-6; no definite D call. This CDR3 has 15 amino acids. V lost 2 bases to trimming and J lost 1 base, with 9 bases between them. Germline CDR1 is SQVTM and CDR2 is ANQGSEA. DNA for the CDR3: TGCAGCGTTGAATGGTCTACTTCTGGGGCCAACGTCCTGACTTTC. Encoded protein: CSVEWSTSGANVLTF. Variable domain in full (rest from reference TRBV29-1 and TRBJ2-6): SAVISQKPSRDICQRGTSLTIQCQVDSQVTMMFWYRQQPGQSLTLIATANQGSEATYESGFVIDKFPISRPNLTFSTLTVSNMSPEDSSIYLCSVEWSTSGANVLTFGAGSRLTVL.

V usage is TRBV2 and J usage is TRBJ1-2; TRBD1 might be the D (5 bases). This CDR3 has 16 residues. Germline V gene data show CDR1 as SNHLY and CDR2 as FYNNEI. Trimming stripped 2 bases from V and 4 bases from J, with 17 bases between. The CDR3 DNA sequence: TGTGCCAGCAGTGAACGGGCACAGGTGCTGGGCTATGGCTACACCTTC. Translating gives CASSERAQVLGYGYTF.